The 19 T cell receptor beta chains given below trace back to one sample, sequenced in a study of cytotoxic CD8 clonotypes in ibrutinib-treated CLL. Repertoires were generated with immunoSEQ multiplex PCR, while TCRdb's copy carries only in-frame clones and drops some. This sample has about 14,000 clones; roughly 76% occur once, and the top ten carry 5% to 7%. The sample was PBMCs, taken before ibrutinib treatment. The receptors originated from a human donor with chronic lymphocytic leukemia.

This clone was recorded only once. CDR3 nucleotide sequence: TGTGCCAGCTCACCCCGAGAAAACTATGGCTACACCTTC. Translation: CASSPRENYGYTF. V and J are TRBV18 and TRBJ1-2; D gene unclear. Trimming removed 3 bases at V and 2 bases at J, with 7 bases between. This CDR3 is 13 amino acids long. Looked up from germline, CDR1 is KGHSH and CDR2 is LQKENI.

This chain uses TRBV28 with TRBJ1-2; 7 nucleotides match TRBD1. The germline V gene encodes CDR1 MDHEN and CDR2 SYDVKM. The CDR3 is 13 amino acids. V lost 4 bases, J lost 8 bases, and 7 bases stayed unmatched. The CDR3 loop reads CASSSRGLGGYTF. The CDR3 DNA sequence: TGTGCCAGCAGTTCTAGGGGGCTCGGGGGCTACACCTTC.

The CDR3 DNA reads TGTGCCAGCAGCTTAGCACCCGGGACAGGGGCCGGGGAGCTGTTTTTT. Amino acid sequence: CASSLAPGTGAGELFF. The J gene is TRBJ2-2, the V gene TRBV7-8; 10 bases align to TRBD1. CDR1 SGHVS and CDR2 FQNEAQ come from the germline V gene. J gave up 6 bases and V 0 bases, and 4 bases lay outside the gene matches. The CDR3 runs to 16 residues.

The count of this clone is one. The chain links TRBV5-1 to TRBJ2-3, with D maybe TRBD1 (5 bases). Germline V gene lookup returns CDR1 SGHRS and CDR2 YFSETQ. V was clipped by 5 bases and J by 0 bases, with 19 bases between them. The CDR3 runs 17 residues. The CDR3 spells CASRLSLGQTSTDTQYF. The CDR3, as DNA: TGCGCCAGCAGATTGAGTCTGGGGCAAACTAGCACAGATACGCAGTATTTT.

The chain joins TRBV27 to TRBJ2-5; 11 nucleotides agree with TRBD1. Germline CDR1 and CDR2: MNHEY and SMNVEV (reference sequence). CDR3 size: 15 residues. The trim removed 5 bases at V and 3 bases at J, leaving 5 bases unmatched. The CDR3 reads CASSGPGQGEETQYF. CDR3 in DNA: TGTGCCAGCAGTGGGCCGGGACAGGGGGAAGAGACCCAGTACTTC.

This clone was counted a few times. This rearrangement joins TRBV4-1 to TRBJ1-2, with TRBD1 identical over 7 bases. CDR1 MGHRA and CDR2 YSYEKL come from the germline V gene. This CDR3 contains 12 residues. J gave up 12 bases and V 4 bases, and 8 bases lay outside the gene matches. CDR3 sequence reads: CASSPEQGSNTF. The CDR3 nucleotides read TGCGCCAGCAGCCCGGAACAGGGGAGCAACACCTTC.

The J gene is TRBJ1-2, the V gene TRBV28; 7 bases map to TRBD1. CDR3 size: 13 residues. Germline V lookup: CDR1 MDHEN, CDR2 SYDVKM. V gave up 8 bases and J gave up 8 bases; unmatched junction bases: 11. The CDR3 reads CASLPGGGLGYTF. The CDR3 coding sequence is TGTGCCAGCCTACCAGGGGGGGGCCTAGGCTACACCTTC.

The chain combines TRBV2 with TRBJ2-1; D ambiguous. V was clipped by 7 bases and J by 9 bases, with 16 bases between them. CDR3 length: 13 amino acids. Germline lookup yields CDR1 SNHLY and CDR2 FYNNEI. The CDR3 loop reads CASTVSLVGEQFF. CDR3 in DNA: TGTGCCAGCACGGTCTCCCTGGTGGGTGAGCAGTTCTTC.

The V gene is TRBV28, the J gene TRBJ2-3, with 9 nucleotides matching TRBD1. Trimming removed 7 bases from V and 4 bases from J; junction bases left unmatched: 6. The CDR3 sequence is 14 residues long. Germline lookup yields CDR1 MDHEN and CDR2 SYDVKM. In nucleotides, the CDR3 is TGTGCCAGCACCCGGGACAGGGTGGCAGATACGCAGTATTTT. Translating it yields CASTRDRVADTQYF.

The genes are TRBV6-5 and TRBJ1-4; no definite D call. Trimming took 5 bases from V and 5 from J, leaving 15 bases between them. In germline, CDR1 is MNHEY, CDR2 SVGAGI. The CDR3 sequence is 15 residues long. CDR3 nucleotide sequence: TGTGCCAGCAGTCGCGGTGGTCGGGGAAATGAAAAACTGTTTTTT. Amino acids: CASSRGGRGNEKLFF.

CDR3 region: CASSARQGGVTGELFF. Here the CDR3 DNA reads TGTGCCAGCAGCGCCCGACAGGGAGGGGTCACCGGGGAGCTGTTTTTT. J is TRBJ2-2 and V is TRBV7-2; D could derive from TRBD1 or TRBD2 (7 bases each). This CDR3 is built from 16 residues. Between the trimmed V and J ends, which lost 5 bases and 4 bases, there was a span of 17 bases. Germline V lookup: CDR1 SGHTA, CDR2 FQGNSA. Full variable domain (rest looked up from reference TRBV7-2 and TRBJ2-2): GAGVSQSPSNKVTEKGKDVELRCDPISGHTALYWYRQSLGQGLEFLIYFQGNSAPDKSGLPSDRFSAERTGGSVSTLTIQRTQQEDSAVYLCASSARQGGVTGELFFGEGSRLTVL.

The V and J genes are TRBV5-5 and TRBJ1-5; 7 bases align to TRBD1. Germline V gene sequence: CDR1 SGHKS, CDR2 YYEKEE (reference sequence). This CDR3 is 13 amino acids long. The V and J ends lost 1 base and 12 bases, in that order; junction bases with no gene match: 7. The CDR3 here is CASSLLGQGVQHF. The CDR3 DNA is TGTGCCAGCAGCTTGCTCGGTCAGGGGGTCCAGCATTTT.

The rearrangement links TRBV11-2 to TRBJ2-3; tentatively, D is TRBD1 (6 bases). The germline gives CDR1 SGHAT, CDR2 FQNNGV. CDR3 size: 13 residues. Between the trimmed V and J ends, which lost 4 bases and 6 bases, there was a span of 11 bases. In nucleotides, the CDR3 is TGTGCCAGCAGCTCCCAGGGGCGGGATACGCAGTATTTT. This gives the protein CASSSQGRDTQYF.

This clone was observed a single time. V is TRBV27 and J is TRBJ1-2; 10 bases line up with TRBD1. The germline gives CDR1 MNHEY, CDR2 SMNVEV (reference sequence). V trimming: 5 bases; J trimming: 7 bases; junction bases outside the gene matches: 7. This CDR3 has 14 residues. The DNA of the CDR3 is TGTGCCAGCAGTCCCCGACAGGGGGCGACTGGCTACACCTTC. It encodes CASSPRQGATGYTF.

The chain employs TRBV9 and TRBJ1-2; TRBD1 matches 8 bases. Germline values: CDR1 SGDLS, CDR2 YYNGEE. V gave up 3 bases and J gave up 4 bases; unmatched junction bases: 5. The CDR3 loop spans 14 amino acids. The CDR3 here is CASSAGGQGYGYTF. The CDR3 nucleotides read TGTGCCAGCAGCGCAGGGGGCCAGGGCTATGGCTACACCTTC. Based on the CDR3 plus reference TRBV9 and TRBJ1-2, the full variable domain is DSGVTQTPKHLITATGQRVTLRCSPRSGDLSVYWYQQSLDQGLQFLIQYYNGEERAKGNILERFSAQQFPDLHSELNLSSLELGDSALYFCASSAGGQGYGYTFGSGTRLTVV.

This clone came up a few times. The chain couples TRBV7-9 to TRBJ2-3; tentative D call: TRBD2 (6 bases). V was cut by 5 bases and J by 4 bases, with 13 bases left in between. The CDR3 has 14 residues. From germline, CDR1 is SEHNR and CDR2 FQNEAQ (reference sequence). CDR3 bases: TGTGCCAGCAGCCTCGACCCGGGGGCAGATACGCAGTATTTT. It is translated as CASSLDPGADTQYF.

The CDR3 loop reads CASRVTPGQGIHEQYF. The CDR3 bases are TGTGCCAGCAGGGTAACGCCGGGACAGGGGATCCACGAGCAGTACTTC. The chain has TRBV5-5 and TRBJ2-7; 10 nucleotides agree with TRBD1. This CDR3 has 16 amino acids. Losses at the gene ends were 5 bases for V and 5 bases for J; bases not matched to a gene: 13. Per germline, CDR1 SGHKS and CDR2 YYEKEE (reference sequence).

This sequence joins TRBV27 and TRBJ1-1; no clear D. Germline CDR1 and CDR2: MNHEY and SMNVEV (reference sequence). CDR3 length: 14 amino acids. V lost 2 bases to trimming and J lost 0 bases, with 7 bases between them. The CDR3: CASSLGEMNTEAFF. Here the CDR3 DNA reads TGTGCCAGCAGTTTAGGCGAGATGAACACTGAAGCTTTCTTT.

In its sample, this clone was seen a few times. This rearrangement joins TRBV2 to TRBJ1-5; TRBD1 is a possible D gene (5 bases). The V end lost 4 bases, the J end lost 6 bases, and 10 bases lay between the germline ends. The CDR3 extends over 13 amino acids. Germline-derived CDR1 and CDR2 are SNHLY and FYNNEI. Written as DNA, the CDR3 is TGTGCCAGCAGTGCCCGCAGGGCTCAGCCCCAGCATTTT. Translated: CASSARRAQPQHF.